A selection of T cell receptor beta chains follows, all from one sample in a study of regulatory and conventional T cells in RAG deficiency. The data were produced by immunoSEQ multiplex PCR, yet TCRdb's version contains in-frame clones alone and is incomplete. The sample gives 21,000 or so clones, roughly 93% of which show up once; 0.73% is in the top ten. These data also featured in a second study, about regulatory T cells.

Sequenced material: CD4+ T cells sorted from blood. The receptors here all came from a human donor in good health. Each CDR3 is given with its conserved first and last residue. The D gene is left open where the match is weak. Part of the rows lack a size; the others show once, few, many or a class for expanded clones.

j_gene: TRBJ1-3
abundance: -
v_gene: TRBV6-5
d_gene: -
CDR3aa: CASSYYVGNTIYF
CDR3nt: TGTGCCAGCAGTTATTATGTCGGAAACACCATATATTTT

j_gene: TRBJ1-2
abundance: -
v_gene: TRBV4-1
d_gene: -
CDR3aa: CASSQDGGYTF
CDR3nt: TGTGCCAGCAGCCAAGACGGGGGCTACACCTTC

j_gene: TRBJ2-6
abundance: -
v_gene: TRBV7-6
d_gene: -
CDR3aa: CASSDIKGPTGANVLTF
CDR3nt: TGTGCCAGCAGCGACATCAAGGGACCGACTGGGGCCAACGTCCTGACTTTC

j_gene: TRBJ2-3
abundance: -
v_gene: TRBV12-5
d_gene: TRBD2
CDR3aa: CASGSGLAGIDTQYF
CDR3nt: TGTGCTAGTGGCTCCGGACTAGCGGGGATAGATACGCAGTATTTT

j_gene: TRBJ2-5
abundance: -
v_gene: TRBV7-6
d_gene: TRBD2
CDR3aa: CASSLAGLAQETQYF
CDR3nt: TGTGCCAGCAGCTTAGCGGGACTAGCGCAAGAGACCCAGTACTTC

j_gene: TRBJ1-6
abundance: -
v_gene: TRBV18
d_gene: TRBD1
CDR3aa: CASSRRTGGDFAPLHF
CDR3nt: TGTGCCAGCTCTCGAAGGACAGGGGGAGATTTTGCACCCCTCCACTTT

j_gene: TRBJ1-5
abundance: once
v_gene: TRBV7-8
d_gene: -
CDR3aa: CASRSGGGAALNQPQHF
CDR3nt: TGTGCCAGCAGGTCCGGAGGCGGCGCCGCCCTCAATCAGCCCCAGCATTTT

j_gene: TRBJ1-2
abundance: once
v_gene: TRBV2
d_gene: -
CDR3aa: CASSDARYGYTF
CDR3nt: TGTGCCAGCAGTGACGCCCGCTATGGCTACACCTTC

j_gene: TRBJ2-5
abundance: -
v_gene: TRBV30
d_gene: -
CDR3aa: CAWSDNVRTETQYF
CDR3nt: TGTGCCTGGAGTGATAACGTCAGAACAGAGACCCAGTACTTC

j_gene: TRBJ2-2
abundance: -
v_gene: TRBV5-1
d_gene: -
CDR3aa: CASSLQQAHTGELFF
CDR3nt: TGCGCCAGCAGCTTACAGCAGGCCCACACCGGGGAGCTGTTTTTT

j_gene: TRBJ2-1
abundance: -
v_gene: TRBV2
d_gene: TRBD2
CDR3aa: CASSARGGYNEQFF
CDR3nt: TGTGCCAGCAGTGCCCGGGGGGGTTACAATGAGCAGTTCTTC

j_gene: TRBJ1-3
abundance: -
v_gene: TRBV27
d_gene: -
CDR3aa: CASSSQGGNTIYF
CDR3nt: TGTGCCAGCAGTTCCCAGGGCGGAAACACCATATATTTT

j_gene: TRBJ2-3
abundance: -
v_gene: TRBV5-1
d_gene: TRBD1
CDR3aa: CASSFDRALDTQYF
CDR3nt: TGCGCCAGCAGCTTCGACAGGGCCTTAGATACGCAGTATTTT

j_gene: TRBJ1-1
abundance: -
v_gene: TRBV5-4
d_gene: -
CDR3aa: CASNGRMNTEAFF
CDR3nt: TGTGCCAGCAACGGACGTATGAACACTGAAGCTTTCTTT